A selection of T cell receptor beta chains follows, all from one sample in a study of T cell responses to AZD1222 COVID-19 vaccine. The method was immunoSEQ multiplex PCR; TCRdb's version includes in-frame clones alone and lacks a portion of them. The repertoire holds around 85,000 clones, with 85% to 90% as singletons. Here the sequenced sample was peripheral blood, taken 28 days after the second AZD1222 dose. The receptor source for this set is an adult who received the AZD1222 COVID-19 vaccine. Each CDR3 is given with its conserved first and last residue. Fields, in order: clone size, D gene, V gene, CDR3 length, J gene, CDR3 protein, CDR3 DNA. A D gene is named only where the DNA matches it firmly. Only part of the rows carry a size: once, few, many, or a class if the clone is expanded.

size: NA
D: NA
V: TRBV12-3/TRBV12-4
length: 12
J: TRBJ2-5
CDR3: CASSSAGETQYF
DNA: TGTGCCAGCAGTTCCGCCGGAGAGACCCAGTACTTC

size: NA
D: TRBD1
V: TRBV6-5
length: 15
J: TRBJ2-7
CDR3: CASSYSGQSSYEQYF
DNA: TGTGCCAGCAGTTACTCGGGACAGAGCTCCTACGAGCAGTACTTC

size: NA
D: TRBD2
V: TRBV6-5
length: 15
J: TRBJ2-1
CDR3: CASRLAGGSYNEQFF
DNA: TGTGCCAGCAGGCTAGCGGGGGGATCCTACAATGAGCAGTTCTTC

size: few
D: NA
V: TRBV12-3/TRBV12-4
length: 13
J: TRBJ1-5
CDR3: CASSLRGDQPQHF
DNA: TGTGCCAGCAGTTTGCGGGGGGATCAGCCCCAGCATTTT

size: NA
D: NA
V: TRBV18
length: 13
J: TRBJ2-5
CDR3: CASSGVPQETQYF
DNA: TGTGCCAGCTCGGGAGTCCCCCAAGAGACCCAGTACTTC

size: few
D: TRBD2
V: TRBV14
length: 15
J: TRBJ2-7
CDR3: CASSHRAGGVSEQYF
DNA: TGTGCCAGCAGCCACCGAGCGGGGGGCGTCTCCGAGCAGTACTTC

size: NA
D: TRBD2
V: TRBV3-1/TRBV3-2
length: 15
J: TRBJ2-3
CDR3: CASSYLTSATDTQYF
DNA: TGTGCCAGCAGCTACCTGACTAGCGCCACAGATACGCAGTATTTT

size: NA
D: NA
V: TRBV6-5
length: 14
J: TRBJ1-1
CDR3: CASMSRRPGTEAFF
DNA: TGTGCCAGCATGTCCCGCAGGCCCGGCACTGAAGCTTTCTTT

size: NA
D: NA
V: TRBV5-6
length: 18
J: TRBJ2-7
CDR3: CASSLPRRGRPSSYEQYF
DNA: TGTGCCAGCAGCTTGCCACGCAGGGGACGCCCCTCCTCCTACGAGCAGTACTTC

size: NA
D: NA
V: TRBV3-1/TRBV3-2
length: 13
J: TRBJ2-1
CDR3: CASSLSSYNEQFF
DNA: TGTGCCAGCAGCCTCAGCTCCTACAATGAGCAGTTCTTC

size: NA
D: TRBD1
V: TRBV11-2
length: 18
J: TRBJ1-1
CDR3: CASSLDVGQGAKNTEAFF
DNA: TGTGCCAGCAGCTTAGATGTGGGACAGGGGGCTAAGAACACTGAAGCTTTCTTT

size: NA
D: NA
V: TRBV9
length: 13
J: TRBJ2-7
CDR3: CASSVGGSYEQYF
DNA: TGTGCCAGCAGCGTAGGAGGGTCCTACGAGCAGTACTTC

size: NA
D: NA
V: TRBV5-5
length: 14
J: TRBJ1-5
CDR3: CASSFQVGNQPQHF
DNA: TGTGCCAGCAGCTTCCAGGTTGGCAATCAGCCCCAGCATTTT

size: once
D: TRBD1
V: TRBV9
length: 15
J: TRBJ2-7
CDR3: CASSARQGLHYEQYF
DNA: TGTGCCAGCAGCGCAAGACAGGGGTTGCACTACGAGCAGTACTTC

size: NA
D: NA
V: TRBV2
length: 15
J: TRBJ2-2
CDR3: CASSEYGQGTGELFF
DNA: TGTGCCAGCAGTGAATACGGTCAGGGCACCGGGGAGCTGTTTTTT

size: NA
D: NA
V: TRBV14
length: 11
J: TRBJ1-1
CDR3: CATGPGELAFF
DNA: TGTGCCACGGGACCGGGGGAACTAGCTTTCTTT

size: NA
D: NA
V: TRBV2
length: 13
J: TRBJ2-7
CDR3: CASSEARFQGEYF
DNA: TGTGCCAGCAGTGAAGCTCGTTTCCAGGGCGAGTACTTC

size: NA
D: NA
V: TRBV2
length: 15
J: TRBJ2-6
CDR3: CASSPDSSGANVLTF
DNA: TGTGCCAGCAGCCCAGACAGCTCTGGGGCCAACGTCCTGACTTTC

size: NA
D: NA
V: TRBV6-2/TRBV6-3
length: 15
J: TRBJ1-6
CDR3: CASSWQGLENSPLHF
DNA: TGTGCCAGCAGTTGGCAGGGGCTAGAAAATTCACCCCTCCACTTT

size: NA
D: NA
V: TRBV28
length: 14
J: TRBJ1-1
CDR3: CASRRDYENTEAFF
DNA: TGTGCCAGCAGACGGGACTATGAGAACACTGAAGCTTTCTTT

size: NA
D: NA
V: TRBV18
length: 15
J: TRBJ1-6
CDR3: CASSPSSSYNSPLHF
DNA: TGTGCCAGCTCACCATCAAGTTCCTATAATTCACCCCTCCACTTT

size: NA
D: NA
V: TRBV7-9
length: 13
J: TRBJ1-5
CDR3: CASSPMGNQPQHF
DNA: TGTGCCAGCAGCCCGATGGGTAATCAGCCCCAGCATTTT

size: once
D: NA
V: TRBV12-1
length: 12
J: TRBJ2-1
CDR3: CASEKRGRVQFF
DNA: TGTGCCAGCGAGAAGCGGGGGAGGGTGCAGTTCTTC